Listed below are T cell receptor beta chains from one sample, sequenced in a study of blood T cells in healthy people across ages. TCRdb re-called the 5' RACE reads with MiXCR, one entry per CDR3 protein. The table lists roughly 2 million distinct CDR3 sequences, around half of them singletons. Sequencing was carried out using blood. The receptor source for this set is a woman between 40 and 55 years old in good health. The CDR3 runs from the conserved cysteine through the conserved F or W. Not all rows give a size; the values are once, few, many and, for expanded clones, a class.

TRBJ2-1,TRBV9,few,CASSPHHAGGLNEQFF
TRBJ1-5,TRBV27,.,CASRSEGGDFQPQHF
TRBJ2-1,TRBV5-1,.,CASGSTSGFTYNEQFF
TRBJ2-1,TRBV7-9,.,CASRTVGSYNEQFF
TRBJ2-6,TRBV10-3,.,CAISAPQGSGANVLTF
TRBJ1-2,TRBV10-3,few,CAIHDGFNYGYTF
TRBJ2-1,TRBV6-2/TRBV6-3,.,CASSYSLQEQFF
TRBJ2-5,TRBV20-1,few,CSAPRGGGSQETQYF
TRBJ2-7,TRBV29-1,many,CSVGTGDSYEQYF
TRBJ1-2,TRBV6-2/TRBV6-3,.,CASSYSFPDYGYTF
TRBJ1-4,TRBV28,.,CAGRGGGEKLFF
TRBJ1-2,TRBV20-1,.,CSARDPRGGGYTF
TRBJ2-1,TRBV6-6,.,CASSYNTGGTYNEQFF
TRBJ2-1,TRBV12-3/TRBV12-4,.,CASRRSGGAFHEQFF
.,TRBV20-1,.,CSARDPSRAYEQYF
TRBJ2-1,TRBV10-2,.,CASSEGQGFDEQFF
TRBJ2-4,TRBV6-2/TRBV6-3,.,CASSYWGNELAKNIQYF
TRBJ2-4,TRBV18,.,CASSQDTAKNIQYF
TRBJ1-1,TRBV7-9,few,CASSPGQGSPFF
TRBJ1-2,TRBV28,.,CASSLRGFGSYGYTF
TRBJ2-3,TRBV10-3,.,CAISELGAGDTQYF
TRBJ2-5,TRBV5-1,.,CASGFAAQDAETQYF
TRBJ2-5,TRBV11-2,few,CASSHVDRTPVQTQYF
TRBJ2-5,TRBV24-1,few,CATSDLQSTEQETQYF
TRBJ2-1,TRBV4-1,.,CASSQGLGGGALNEQFF
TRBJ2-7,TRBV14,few,CASSQDSQDTYEQYF
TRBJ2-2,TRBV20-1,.,CSARTSTGELFF
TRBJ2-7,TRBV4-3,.,CASSQETRAWNEQYF
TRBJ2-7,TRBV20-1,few,CSAWTSGGLSSYEQYF
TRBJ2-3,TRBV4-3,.,CAGSQEGLAGEDTQYF
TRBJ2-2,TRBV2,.,CASRGRADTGELFF
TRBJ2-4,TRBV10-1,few,CASSESSAGQGGNIQYF
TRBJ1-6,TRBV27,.,CASSFEKWNSPLHF
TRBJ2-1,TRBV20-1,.,CSARDSRTSGYNAQFF
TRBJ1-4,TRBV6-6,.,CLAGRENEKLFF
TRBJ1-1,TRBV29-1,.,CSVSRLNTGAFF
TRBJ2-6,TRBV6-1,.,CASSPVPGTGGFGANVLTF
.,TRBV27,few,CASKVAGQQETQYF
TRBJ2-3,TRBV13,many,CASSPGTESTDTQYF
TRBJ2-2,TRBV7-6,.,CASSLSTGTGELFF
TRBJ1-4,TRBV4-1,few,CASSQGTPGRSEKLFF
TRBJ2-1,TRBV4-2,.,CASSQTGTDNNEQFF
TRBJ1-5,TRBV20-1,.,CSARARGGSNQPQHF
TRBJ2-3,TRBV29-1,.,CSVDGGFRDTQYF
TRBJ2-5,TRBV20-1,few,CSARDLEQMETQYF
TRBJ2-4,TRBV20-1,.,CSAIGWGEIKNIQYF
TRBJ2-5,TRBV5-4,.,CASSKVAGGNYQETQYF
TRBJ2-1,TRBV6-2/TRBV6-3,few,CASSYLGWASTNEQFF